This T cell receptor beta chain was sequenced for a study of blood T cell repertoires in COVID-19. Only in-frame clones appear in the TCRdb table, and some are missing; sequencing was by immunoSEQ multiplex PCR. Seen here are 470,000 or so clones, more than 85% observed once, and the top ten hold roughly 4%. CDR1 and CDR2 from the germline V gene are SGHAT and FQNNGV. CDR3 length: 14 residues. V was clipped by 5 bases and J by 7 bases; unmatched bases: 5. V and J are TRBV11-2 and TRBJ1-4, with 9 bases matching TRBD1. Sequences were obtained from peripheral blood. The receptor was derived from a woman under 40 with acute or convalescent COVID-19. The CDR3 sequence is CASSPTGGSEKLFF. DNA for the CDR3: TGTGCCAGCAGCCCCACAGGGGGCAGTGAAAAACTGTTTTTT.